These 26 T cell receptor beta chains originate from one sample sequenced in a study of T-cell memory formation after mild COVID-19. TCRdb passed the 5' RACE reads through MiXCR, listing each CDR3 protein once. The repertoire has more than 110,000 distinct CDR3 sequences, roughly 24% of them found once; the top ten carry about 24%. Sequencing input: PBMCs or a T cell subset sorted from them (not recorded which). These TCRs come from an adult woman who had mild COVID-19 (a few samples of this study predate the infection). Cell type and time point are not known.

The genes are TRBV19 and TRBJ2-7; D remains ambiguous. The V end lost 5 bases, the J end lost 0 bases, and 11 bases lay between the germline ends. CDR3 length: 14 residues. In germline, CDR1 is LNHDA, CDR2 SQIVND (reference sequence). The CDR3 bases are TGTGCCAGTAGTGCAAGCGCGAGCTCCTACGAGCAGTACTTC. Protein sequence: CASSASASSYEQYF.

This clonotype came up a few times. The chain has TRBV4-1 and TRBJ2-3; the match to TRBD1 covers 8 bases. Germline CDR1 is MGHRA and CDR2 is YSYEKL. Losses at the gene ends were 4 bases for V and 1 base for J; bases not matched to a gene: 7. The length of the CDR3 is 16 residues. DNA for the CDR3: TGCGCCAGCAGCCCGTACAGGGGGGTCGGCACAGATACGCAGTATTTT. Its protein is CASSPYRGVGTDTQYF.

This clonotype has more than one count but fewer than ten. The chain joins TRBV7-6 to TRBJ2-3; TRBD2 matches at 8 bases. The CDR3 length is 16 residues. Germline values: CDR1 SGHVS, CDR2 FNYEAQ. J was trimmed by 2 bases and V by 2 bases; bases with no gene match: 6. The chain's CDR3 is CASSLSGGSFTDTQYF. The CDR3 bases are TGTGCCAGCAGCTTAAGCGGGGGCAGCTTCACAGATACGCAGTATTTT.

There are a few counts of this clonotype. For the CDR3, the DNA is TGTGCCAGCAGTGCGGACAGCGAGGAGGCTGAAGCTTTCTTT. It is translated as CASSADSEEAEAFF. The gene calls are TRBV6-1 and TRBJ1-1, with a tentative D call TRBD1 (6 bases). Germline CDR1 is MNHNS and CDR2 is SASEGT. V was pared by 4 bases and J by 6 bases, with 15 bases between. The CDR3 runs 14 residues.

This clonotype was seen only a few times. The chain couples TRBV29-1 to TRBJ1-2; TRBD1 agrees at 10 bases. The V and J ends lost 4 bases and 7 bases, in that order; junction bases with no gene match: 6. The CDR3 has 13 residues. Germline assignment: CDR1 SQVTM and CDR2 ANQGSEA. The CDR3: CSVAGGQGPGYTF. The CDR3 DNA sequence: TGCAGCGTTGCCGGGGGACAGGGGCCTGGCTACACCTTC.

The chain has TRBV9 and TRBJ2-3; TRBD1 aligns across 8 bases. Germline V gives CDR1 SGDLS, CDR2 YYNGEE. The junction had 10 bases not matched to a gene; V was cut back by 7 bases and J by 6 bases. The CDR3 sequence is 14 residues long. The CDR3 DNA sequence: TGTGCCAGCCAGACAGGGGCCTCGAGGGATACGCAGTATTTT. It encodes CASQTGASRDTQYF.

In its sample, this clonotype was seen many times. The rearrangement links TRBV4-3 to TRBJ2-7, with D hard to call. The CDR3 length is 14 residues. Trimming left V 0 bases short and J 3 bases short, with 9 bases between. The germline V gene has CDR1 LGHNA and CDR2 YSLEER. CDR3 region: CASSQDWNSYEQYF. In DNA form, the CDR3 reads TGCGCCAGCAGCCAAGATTGGAACAGCTACGAGCAGTACTTC.

The chain carries TRBV9 and TRBJ2-1; D is perhaps TRBD2 (7 bases). V lost 0 bases and J lost 4, with 11 bases in between. The germline V gene encodes CDR1 SGDLS and CDR2 YYNGEE. This CDR3 has 15 residues. CDR3 sequence reads: CASSVDGGPYNEQFF. Here the CDR3 DNA reads TGTGCCAGCAGCGTAGACGGGGGGCCGTACAATGAGCAGTTCTTC.

The rearrangement uses TRBV7-6 and TRBJ2-5; 8 bases align to TRBD1. CDR3 size: 15 residues. Germline lookup yields CDR1 SGHVS and CDR2 FNYEAQ. V gave up 4 bases and J gave up 5 bases; unmatched junction bases: 9. In nucleotides, the CDR3 is TGTGCCAGCAGCTCAACAGGGGGGAGCGAGGAGACCCAGTACTTC. Its protein product is CASSSTGGSEETQYF.

The genes are TRBV11-3 and TRBJ2-7; tentative D call: TRBD2 (6 bases). Per the germline V gene, CDR1 is SGHNT and CDR2 is YENEEA. V shed 3 bases and J shed 0 bases, with 12 bases lying between them. CDR3 length: 15 amino acids. Here the CDR3 reads CASSFGGQASYEQYF. The CDR3 nucleotides read TGTGCCAGCAGCTTCGGGGGTCAGGCCTCCTACGAGCAGTACTTC.

The CDR3 here is CSVVSGATNTGELFF. Here the CDR3 DNA reads TGCAGCGTTGTTTCGGGAGCAACGAACACCGGGGAGCTGTTTTTT. The rearrangement uses TRBV29-1 and TRBJ2-2, with a possible D match to TRBD2 (6 bases). CDR3 length equals 15 residues. V was pared by 4 bases and J by 0 bases, with 12 bases between. Looked up from germline, CDR1 is SQVTM and CDR2 is ANQGSEA.

This clonotype was seen a handful of times. The CDR3 bases are TGTGCCACCAGCAGGGGACCGGGACAGGGGGAAGAGACCCAGTACTTC. It encodes CATSRGPGQGEETQYF. The rearrangement joins TRBV15 to TRBJ2-5; 11 bases align to TRBD1. This CDR3 has 16 residues. V shed 3 bases, J shed 3 bases, and the junction held 6 bases outside the gene matches. CDR1 and CDR2 from the germline V gene are LNHNV and YYDKDF (reference sequence).

On this clonotype: Its ends do not fully match the called genes, so a read error is possible. The rearrangement uses TRBV7-7 and TRBJ2-2; no reliable D call. CDR1 and CDR2 (germline): SSHAT, FNYEAQ (reference sequence). This CDR3 has 14 residues. CDR3 sequence: CASSSGPFTGELFF. The CDR3 DNA reads as TGTGCTAGCAGCTCGGGTCCTTTCACCGGGGAGCTGTTTTTT.

This clonotype was picked up a small number of times. This chain uses TRBV7-9 with TRBJ2-7; 8 nucleotides match TRBD1. The CDR3 has 14 amino acids. V dropped 3 bases and J dropped 4; count of bases not matched to a gene: 5. Germline-derived CDR1 and CDR2 are SEHNR and FQNEAQ (reference sequence). The CDR3 region is CASSFPGQAYEQYF. As DNA, the CDR3 is TGTGCCAGCAGCTTCCCGGGACAGGCATACGAGCAGTACTTC.

The chain joins TRBV29-1 to TRBJ1-2; 7 nucleotides line up with TRBD1. The CDR3 totals 14 residues. Germline CDR1 reads SQVTM; CDR2 reads ANQGSEA. V lost 6 bases and J lost 2; bases outside the gene matches: 9. In DNA, the CDR3 is TGCAGCGTCGACGTAGGGACAGCAAACTATGGCTACACCTTC. Protein sequence: CSVDVGTANYGYTF.

The table lists this clonotype with a few counts. The chain employs TRBV12-3 or TRBV12-4 and TRBJ2-1; perhaps TRBD2 as D (6 bases). This CDR3 is 14 amino acids long. V was trimmed by 5 bases and J by 2 bases, leaving 10 bases between them. The CDR3 reads CASSRDSPYNEQFF. CDR3 nucleotide sequence: TGTGCCAGCAGTCGGGACTCTCCCTACAATGAGCAGTTCTTC.

The J gene is TRBJ2-3, the V gene TRBV27; D ambiguous. V was trimmed by 3 bases and J by 4 bases, leaving 8 bases between them. CDR1 and CDR2 from the germline V gene are MNHEY and SMNVEV (reference sequence). This CDR3 comprises 13 residues. The DNA of the CDR3 is TGTGCCAGCAGTTTTCCTCAGGCAGATACGCAGTATTTT. It translates to CASSFPQADTQYF.

The genes are TRBV7-8 and TRBJ1-1; a possible D gene is TRBD1 (6 bases). V lost 1 base, J lost 7 bases, and 10 bases lay in between. Germline-derived CDR1 and CDR2 are SGHVS and FQNEAQ. The CDR3 has 13 amino acids. CDR3 DNA: TGTGCCAGCAGCTTAGGGGGGGCTGGTGAAGCTTTCTTT. Translation: CASSLGGAGEAFF. The full variable domain, in which reference TRBV7-8 and TRBJ1-1 provide the parts outside the CDR3, is GAGVSQSPRYKVAKRGQDVALRCDPISGHVSLFWYQQALGQGPEFLTYFQNEAQLDKSGLPSDRFFAERPEGSVSTLKIQRTQQEDSAVYLCASSLGGAGEAFFGQGTRLTVV.

This clonotype has more than one count but fewer than ten. This rearrangement joins TRBV2 to TRBJ2-7; 7 bases fit TRBD1. Trimming took 1 base from V and 5 from J; bases not matched to a gene: 5. Germline lookup yields CDR1 SNHLY and CDR2 FYNNEI. CDR3 length: 14 amino acids. The CDR3 reads CASSEGQGRDEQYF. CDR3 nucleotide sequence: TGTGCCAGCAGTGAAGGACAGGGTCGGGACGAGCAGTACTTC.

A few counts support this clonotype. In nucleotides, the CDR3 is TGCGCCAGCAGCCTGAGGTCTGGACTAGGGGTGGGAGAGCAGTTCTTC. Its translation: CASSLRSGLGVGEQFF. The rearrangement uses TRBV5-1 and TRBJ2-1; TRBD2 matches 7 bases. J lost 10 bases, V lost 4 bases, and 17 bases had no gene match. The CDR3 has 16 amino acids. Germline V gives CDR1 SGHRS, CDR2 YFSETQ.

This clonotype was recorded a few times. The CDR3: CASSPTATNEKLFF. The CDR3 DNA follows: TGCGCCAGCAGCCCGACAGCAACTAATGAAAAACTGTTTTTT. The gene calls are TRBV4-1 and TRBJ1-4, with a possible D match to TRBD1 (5 bases). The germline CDR1 and CDR2 sequences are MGHRA and YSYEKL. The CDR3 runs to 14 residues. V lost 4 bases and J 0 bases, leaving 6 bases between the germline ends.

This clonotype occurred a few times. The chain uses TRBV7-9 and TRBJ2-1; TRBD2 is a possible D gene (5 bases). Trimming stripped 1 base from V and 7 bases from J, with 14 bases between. The CDR3 is made up of 15 amino acids. CDR1 is SEHNR, CDR2 FQNEAQ, per germline (reference sequence). The CDR3 region has the DNA TGTGCCAGCAGCTTAGTGATAGCGCGAGTAAATGAGCAGTTCTTC. This encodes CASSLVIARVNEQFF.

This rearrangement joins TRBV4-3 to TRBJ2-3; 10 nucleotides match TRBD2. In germline, CDR1 is LGHNA, CDR2 YSLEER. V shed 3 bases and J 4 bases; nucleotides not matched to a gene: 7. The CDR3 is made up of 16 amino acids. CDR3 sequence: CASSHGLAGAADTQYF. The CDR3 bases are TGCGCCAGCAGCCATGGGCTAGCGGGGGCTGCAGATACGCAGTATTTT.

This clonotype was counted ten times or more. The chain carries TRBV20-1 and TRBJ2-3; TRBD2 matches 8 bases. Germline assignment: CDR1 DFQATT and CDR2 SNEGSKA (reference sequence). After removal of 2 bases from V and 6 bases from J, the junction contained 10 bases not matched to a gene. This CDR3 has 15 amino acids. The CDR3 region is CSARTEAGVWDTQYF. The CDR3, as DNA: TGCAGTGCTAGAACCGAAGCGGGAGTTTGGGATACGCAGTATTTT.

The chain is built from TRBV3-1 and TRBJ2-1; 9 positions agree with TRBD2. CDR1 is LGHDT and CDR2 is YNNKEL in the germline V gene (reference sequence). Germline trimming cut 4 bases from V and 2 bases from J; bases unmatched to any gene: 15. CDR3 length: 19 residues. The CDR3, as DNA: TGTGCCAGCAGCCTCCCGGCTAGCGGGGTGGGGAGGACCTACAATGAGCAGTTCTTC. Translated, it gives CASSLPASGVGRTYNEQFF.

The chain links TRBV12-3 or TRBV12-4 to TRBJ1-4, with 9 bases fitting TRBD1. With V trimmed by 6 bases and J by 4 bases, 6 bases remained unmatched. This CDR3 has 15 residues. Here the CDR3 reads CASRRGQGINEKLFF. CDR3 in DNA: TGTGCCAGCAGGCGTGGACAGGGGATTAATGAAAAACTGTTTTTT.